Sequencing of this TCR beta chain was carried out in a study of cytomegalovirus exposure and HLA in healthy donors. The PCR had 60 Vbeta and 13 Jbeta primers. TCRdb's table, derived via immunoSEQ multiplex PCR, lists solely in-frame clones and lacks some. The table lists around 180,000 clones, over 70% of them singletons. The CDR3 is made up of 13 amino acids. Trimming pared 7 bases from V and 6 bases from J, leaving 13 bases between. Germline CDR1 SNHLY, CDR2 FYNNEI. This TCR came from a boy aged 2-15 years in good health and CMV-seronegative. Specimen: PBMCs. V gene TRBV2 combines with J gene TRBJ2-1; possible D gene TRBD1, 6 bases. CDR3 DNA: TGTGCCAGCACATCCCGGGACACCAATGAGCAGTTCTTC. This encodes CASTSRDTNEQFF.